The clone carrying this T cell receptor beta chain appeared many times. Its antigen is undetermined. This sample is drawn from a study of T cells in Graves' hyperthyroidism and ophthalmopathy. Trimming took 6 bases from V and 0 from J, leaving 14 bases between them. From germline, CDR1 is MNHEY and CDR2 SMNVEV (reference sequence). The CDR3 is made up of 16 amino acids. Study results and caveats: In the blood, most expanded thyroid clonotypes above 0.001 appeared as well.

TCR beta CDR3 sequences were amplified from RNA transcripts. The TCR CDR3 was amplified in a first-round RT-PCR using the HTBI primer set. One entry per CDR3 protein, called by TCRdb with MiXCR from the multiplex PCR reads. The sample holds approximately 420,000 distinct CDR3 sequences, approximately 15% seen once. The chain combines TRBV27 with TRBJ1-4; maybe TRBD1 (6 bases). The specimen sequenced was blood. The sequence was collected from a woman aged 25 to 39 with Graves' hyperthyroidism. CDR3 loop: CASSKNRAATNEKLFF. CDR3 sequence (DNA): TGTGCCAGCAGCAAAAACAGGGCAGCAACTAATGAAAAACTGTTTTTT. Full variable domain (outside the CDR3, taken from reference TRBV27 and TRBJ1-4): EAQVTQNPRYLITVTGKKLTVTCSQNMNHEYMSWYRQDPGLGLRQIYYSMNVEVTDKGDVPEGYKVSRKEKRNFPLILESPSPNQTSLYFCASSKNRAATNEKLFFGSGTQLSVL.